These T cell receptor beta chains were read from a single sample in a study of cytomegalovirus exposure and HLA in healthy donors. The protocol was immunoSEQ multiplex PCR, while the TCRdb copy is restricted to in-frame clones and leaves out a portion. The sample holds fewer than 150,000 clones; 70% to 80% are singletons and the top ten take roughly 6.8%. Sequencing was done on a sample of PBMCs. The source of these receptors is a man aged 40-55 years in good health and CMV-seropositive. CDR3s include the opening cysteine and the closing phenylalanine or tryptophan. D genes are given only for firm matches. Clone size, where shown, is once, few, many, or a class for clones that have expanded.

len: 17; abundance: few; v_gene: TRBV13; d_gene: TRBD2; j_gene: TRBJ2-7; CDR3aa: CASSLGRLAGGWYEQYF; CDR3nt: TGTGCCAGCAGCTTAGGCCGACTAGCGGGAGGTTGGTACGAGCAGTACTTC
len: 13; abundance: NA; v_gene: TRBV28; d_gene: TRBD1; j_gene: TRBJ1-4; CDR3aa: CASNDRGWEKLFF; CDR3nt: TGTGCCAGCAACGACAGGGGATGGGAAAAACTGTTTTTT
len: 17; abundance: NA; v_gene: TRBV9; d_gene: TRBD2; j_gene: TRBJ2-5; CDR3aa: CASSFGTSGSGRETQYF; CDR3nt: TGTGCCAGCAGCTTCGGGACTAGCGGGAGTGGTAGGGAGACCCAGTACTTC
len: 13; abundance: NA; v_gene: TRBV29-1; d_gene: NA; j_gene: TRBJ1-1; CDR3aa: CSAVRRRDTEAFF; CDR3nt: TGCAGCGCGGTTAGACGCCGGGACACTGAAGCTTTCTTT
len: 16; abundance: once; v_gene: TRBV4-2; d_gene: TRBD1; j_gene: TRBJ1-4; CDR3aa: CASSQSFAGQNEKLFF; CDR3nt: TGTGCCAGCAGCCAATCCTTCGCGGGACAGAATGAAAAACTGTTTTTT
len: 16; abundance: NA; v_gene: TRBV29-1; d_gene: NA; j_gene: TRBJ1-1; CDR3aa: CSVGGTYLGVNTEAFF; CDR3nt: TGCAGCGTGGGCGGTACATATCTGGGAGTGAACACTGAAGCTTTCTTT
len: 14; abundance: NA; v_gene: TRBV6-6; d_gene: NA; j_gene: TRBJ2-2; CDR3aa: CASTGIFGLAELFF; CDR3nt: TGTGCCAGCACGGGGATTTTTGGATTGGCGGAGCTGTTTTTT
len: 16; abundance: NA; v_gene: TRBV4-1; d_gene: TRBD2; j_gene: TRBJ2-5; CDR3aa: CASSQEGSGRRETQYF; CDR3nt: TGCGCCAGCAGCCAAGAGGGTAGCGGGAGGAGGGAGACCCAGTACTTC
len: 16; abundance: NA; v_gene: TRBV10-3; d_gene: TRBD2; j_gene: TRBJ2-2; CDR3aa: CAISESATSGTGELFF; CDR3nt: TGTGCCATCAGTGAGTCGGCGACTAGCGGCACCGGGGAGCTGTTTTTT
len: 15; abundance: NA; v_gene: TRBV5-1; d_gene: TRBD1; j_gene: TRBJ2-7; CDR3aa: CASSLATGARGEQYF; CDR3nt: TGCGCCAGCAGCTTGGCGACAGGGGCCCGGGGTGAGCAGTACTTC
len: 18; abundance: NA; v_gene: TRBV27; d_gene: TRBD1; j_gene: TRBJ1-6; CDR3aa: CASSLSMQGVTYNSPLHF; CDR3nt: TGTGCCAGCAGTTTATCGATGCAGGGGGTAACCTATAATTCACCCCTCCACTTT
len: 17; abundance: NA; v_gene: TRBV27; d_gene: TRBD2; j_gene: TRBJ2-1; CDR3aa: CASSLLGLAGSYNEQFF; CDR3nt: TGTGCCAGCAGTTTATTGGGACTAGCGGGTTCCTACAATGAGCAGTTCTTC
len: 17; abundance: NA; v_gene: TRBV5-1; d_gene: NA; j_gene: TRBJ1-6; CDR3aa: CASSLPTVPWGNSPLHF; CDR3nt: TGCGCCAGCAGCTTACCGACAGTGCCCTGGGGTAATTCGCCCCTCCACTTT
len: 13; abundance: few; v_gene: TRBV6-1; d_gene: NA; j_gene: TRBJ1-5; CDR3aa: CASTSYYDQPQHF; CDR3nt: TGTGCCAGCACCAGTTACTACGATCAGCCCCAGCATTTT
len: 15; abundance: NA; v_gene: TRBV30; d_gene: NA; j_gene: TRBJ2-2; CDR3aa: CAWSGRPGDTGELFF; CDR3nt: TGTGCCTGGAGCGGAAGACCAGGGGATACCGGGGAGCTGTTTTTT
len: 14; abundance: many; v_gene: TRBV7-9; d_gene: NA; j_gene: TRBJ2-7; CDR3aa: CASGLWGVIYEQYF; CDR3nt: TGTGCCAGCGGACTGTGGGGGGTGATCTACGAGCAGTACTTC
len: 12; abundance: few; v_gene: TRBV28; d_gene: NA; j_gene: TRBJ1-3; CDR3aa: CATDNSGNTIYF; CDR3nt: TGTGCCACGGACAACTCTGGAAACACCATATATTTT
len: 14; abundance: NA; v_gene: TRBV27; d_gene: TRBD1; j_gene: TRBJ1-2; CDR3aa: CASSLNRGGYGYTF; CDR3nt: TGTGCCAGCAGTTTAAACAGGGGCGGCTATGGCTACACCTTC
len: 16; abundance: NA; v_gene: TRBV5-1; d_gene: NA; j_gene: TRBJ2-3; CDR3aa: CASSSGTVAGTDTQYF; CDR3nt: TGCGCCAGCAGCTCGGGTACGGTCGCGGGCACAGATACGCAGTATTTT
len: 14; abundance: NA; v_gene: TRBV19; d_gene: TRBD1; j_gene: TRBJ2-7; CDR3aa: CASRSGGTSYEQYF; CDR3nt: TGTGCCAGTAGGTCAGGGGGCACTTCCTACGAGCAGTACTTC
len: 13; abundance: NA; v_gene: TRBV30; d_gene: NA; j_gene: TRBJ1-1; CDR3aa: CAWSTRPGTEAFF; CDR3nt: TGTGCCTGGAGTACCCGCCCCGGGACTGAAGCTTTCTTT
len: 16; abundance: NA; v_gene: TRBV5-1; d_gene: NA; j_gene: TRBJ2-2; CDR3aa: CASSSSRLGVTGELFF; CDR3nt: TGCGCCAGCAGCTCCAGCCGGTTGGGAGTCACCGGGGAGCTGTTTTTT
len: 15; abundance: NA; v_gene: TRBV27; d_gene: TRBD2; j_gene: TRBJ2-2; CDR3aa: CASSSYAGAIGELFF; CDR3nt: TGTGCCAGCAGTTCCTACGCGGGAGCGATCGGGGAGCTGTTTTTT
len: 13; abundance: NA; v_gene: TRBV7-3; d_gene: TRBD2; j_gene: TRBJ2-5; CDR3aa: CASSFREGETQYF; CDR3nt: TGTGCCAGCAGCTTTCGGGAGGGGGAGACCCAGTACTTC
len: 15; abundance: NA; v_gene: TRBV19; d_gene: TRBD1; j_gene: TRBJ1-2; CDR3aa: CASSAGTGYRSGYTF; CDR3nt: TGTGCCAGTAGTGCAGGGACAGGGTACCGATCTGGCTACACCTTC
len: 13; abundance: NA; v_gene: TRBV28; d_gene: NA; j_gene: TRBJ1-1; CDR3aa: CASRWAAYTEAFF; CDR3nt: TGTGCCAGCAGATGGGCAGCCTACACTGAAGCTTTCTTT
len: 13; abundance: few; v_gene: TRBV7-9; d_gene: TRBD2; j_gene: TRBJ2-7; CDR3aa: CASSERGGYEQYF; CDR3nt: TGTGCCAGCAGCGAACGGGGGGGCTACGAGCAGTACTTC
len: 17; abundance: NA; v_gene: TRBV4-2; d_gene: NA; j_gene: TRBJ2-2; CDR3aa: CASSPLWGVANTGELFF; CDR3nt: TGTGCCAGCAGCCCCCTTTGGGGGGTCGCGAACACCGGGGAGCTGTTTTTT
len: 14; abundance: NA; v_gene: TRBV2; d_gene: TRBD2; j_gene: TRBJ2-7; CDR3aa: CASRLAGPTYEQYF; CDR3nt: TGTGCCAGTCGACTAGCGGGGCCCACCTACGAGCAGTACTTC
len: 14; abundance: NA; v_gene: TRBV5-1; d_gene: NA; j_gene: TRBJ2-7; CDR3aa: CASSLLSQGYEQYF; CDR3nt: TGCGCCAGCAGCTTGCTTTCGCAGGGCTACGAGCAGTACTTC
len: 14; abundance: NA; v_gene: TRBV6-6; d_gene: TRBD2; j_gene: TRBJ2-3; CDR3aa: CASRLAVGTDTQYF; CDR3nt: TGTGCCAGCAGGCTAGCGGTAGGGACAGATACGCAGTATTTT
len: 15; abundance: NA; v_gene: TRBV9; d_gene: TRBD1; j_gene: TRBJ2-7; CDR3aa: CASSVGGTGQNEQYF; CDR3nt: TGTGCCAGCAGCGTAGGCGGGACAGGGCAAAACGAGCAGTACTTC
len: 15; abundance: NA; v_gene: TRBV5-1; d_gene: NA; j_gene: TRBJ2-7; CDR3aa: CASSPAGTGTYEQYF; CDR3nt: TGCGCCAGCAGCCCGGCCGGGACTGGGACCTACGAGCAGTACTTC
len: 12; abundance: NA; v_gene: TRBV11-2; d_gene: TRBD2; j_gene: TRBJ2-3; CDR3aa: CASGREGDTQYF; CDR3nt: TGTGCTAGCGGGAGGGAAGGAGATACGCAGTATTTT
len: 16; abundance: few; v_gene: TRBV6-5; d_gene: NA; j_gene: TRBJ2-1; CDR3aa: CASSYLTFSSYNEQFF; CDR3nt: TGTGCCAGCAGTTACCTTACTTTTAGCTCCTACAATGAGCAGTTCTTC
len: 13; abundance: NA; v_gene: TRBV29-1; d_gene: TRBD2; j_gene: TRBJ2-7; CDR3aa: CSASGRDTYEQYF; CDR3nt: TGCAGCGCTAGCGGGAGGGATACCTACGAGCAGTACTTC
len: 15; abundance: NA; v_gene: TRBV14; d_gene: NA; j_gene: TRBJ2-1; CDR3aa: CASSQDRSSYNEQFF; CDR3nt: TGTGCCAGCAGCCAAGACAGAAGCTCCTACAATGAGCAGTTCTTC
len: 16; abundance: NA; v_gene: TRBV18; d_gene: TRBD2; j_gene: TRBJ2-1; CDR3aa: CASSPLGGRASNEQFF; CDR3nt: TGTGCCAGCTCACCACTGGGGGGGAGGGCCTCTAATGAGCAGTTCTTC
len: 14; abundance: once; v_gene: TRBV6-5; d_gene: TRBD2; j_gene: TRBJ2-5; CDR3aa: CASSAGVVGETQYF; CDR3nt: TGTGCCAGCAGTGCGGGAGTGGTGGGAGAGACCCAGTACTTC
len: 15; abundance: NA; v_gene: TRBV5-6; d_gene: NA; j_gene: TRBJ1-4; CDR3aa: CASSHRLEVYEKLFF; CDR3nt: TGTGCCAGCAGCCACCGTTTGGAGGTTTATGAAAAACTGTTTTTT
len: 16; abundance: once; v_gene: TRBV5-1; d_gene: TRBD1; j_gene: TRBJ2-1; CDR3aa: CASSFGGQGASGEQFF; CDR3nt: TGCGCCAGCAGCTTTGGGGGACAGGGGGCGTCGGGTGAGCAGTTCTTC
len: 15; abundance: few; v_gene: TRBV28; d_gene: TRBD1; j_gene: TRBJ2-3; CDR3aa: CAGSLGQAFPDTQYF; CDR3nt: TGTGCCGGGTCTTTGGGACAGGCATTTCCAGATACGCAGTATTTT
len: 15; abundance: NA; v_gene: TRBV5-1; d_gene: NA; j_gene: TRBJ2-3; CDR3aa: CASSLSGRSTDTQYF; CDR3nt: TGCGCCAGCAGCTTGAGTGGGAGGAGCACAGATACGCAGTATTTT
len: 15; abundance: NA; v_gene: TRBV28; d_gene: TRBD1; j_gene: TRBJ1-2; CDR3aa: CASRGTGGLNYGYTF; CDR3nt: TGTGCCAGCCGCGGGACAGGGGGCTTGAACTATGGCTACACCTTC
len: 16; abundance: few; v_gene: TRBV7-8; d_gene: TRBD2; j_gene: TRBJ2-3; CDR3aa: CASSFFSGTSTDTQYF; CDR3nt: TGTGCCAGCAGCTTTTTTAGCGGGACTAGCACAGATACGCAGTATTTT
len: 14; abundance: NA; v_gene: TRBV13; d_gene: NA; j_gene: TRBJ1-2; CDR3aa: CASSLQQGNYGYTF; CDR3nt: TGTGCCAGCAGCTTACAGCAGGGTAACTATGGCTACACCTTC
len: 15; abundance: NA; v_gene: TRBV4-1; d_gene: NA; j_gene: TRBJ1-3; CDR3aa: CASSQELARENTIYF; CDR3nt: TGCGCCAGCAGCCAAGAATTGGCCCGGGAAAACACCATATATTTT
len: 13; abundance: NA; v_gene: TRBV2; d_gene: TRBD2; j_gene: TRBJ2-7; CDR3aa: CASGRGPNYEQCF; CDR3nt: TGTGCCAGCGGGAGGGGACCTAACTACGAGCAGTGCTTC